The present entry profiles one T cell receptor (beta chain) with its context. The record originates from a study of blood T cell repertoires in COVID-19. Across the whole study: PBMCs, B-cell-depleted T cells, or T cells were the source of the cDNA or gDNA that made up the material.

J was trimmed by 8 bases and V by 3 bases; bases with no gene match: 8. This CDR3 spans 14 amino acids. CDR1 is SGDLS and CDR2 is YYNGEE in the germline V gene. Generated by immunoSEQ multiplex PCR, the TCRdb table keeps only in-frame clones and is missing some. Counted here are fewer than 250,000 clones, approximately 84% occurring once; the ten biggest clones make up 1.5% to 2%. The chain links TRBV9 to TRBJ2-1, with 7 bases fitting TRBD1. Sequencing was carried out using peripheral blood. The sequence came from a woman older than 75 with acute or convalescent COVID-19. CDR3 loop: CASSARDSRHEQFF. CDR3 bases: TGTGCCAGCAGCGCCCGGGACAGTAGGCATGAGCAGTTCTTC. Complete variable domain (other parts from reference TRBV9 and TRBJ2-1): DSGVTQTPKHLITATGQRVTLRCSPRSGDLSVYWYQQSLDQGLQFLIQYYNGEERAKGNILERFSAQQFPDLHSELNLSSLELGDSALYFCASSARDSRHEQFFGPGTRLTVL.